One and the same sample provided the 25 T cell receptor beta chains below, sequenced in a study of post-analysis software for immune sequencing data. Broader study findings: When patients were compared with controls, a handful of TRBV segments were more frequent, TRBV5-6, TRBV5-1 and TRBV20-1 among them.

These receptors have no known antigen. Presence of unique molecular identifiers characterized the TCR beta cDNA libraries. TCRdb analysed the PCR reads with MiXCR anew, one entry per CDR3 protein. The sample contains 750,000 to 950,000 distinct CDR3 sequences, about half of which appear only once. Sequencing input: blood. The source of these receptors is a girl aged 5-17 years with multiple sclerosis.

As regards this clonotype: A junction end diverges from the germline sequence, so it may reflect a read error. The V call is TRBV5-1, the J call TRBJ1-1; D not certain. There are 16 residues in the CDR3. Germline V gene data show CDR1 as SGHRS and CDR2 as YFSETQ. The CDR3: CASTQISLTSNIEAFF. CDR3 sequence (DNA): TGCGCCAGCACCCAAATAAGCCTTACCTCGAACATTGAAGCTTTCTTT.

The chain couples TRBV30 to TRBJ1-2; no firm D call. Germline-derived CDR1 and CDR2 are GTSNPN and SVGIG (reference sequence). Between the trimmed V and J ends, which lost 4 bases and 4 bases, there was a span of 19 bases. CDR3 size: 15 residues. CDR3 protein: CAWNPLTDISYGYTF. Written as DNA, the CDR3 is TGTGCCTGGAATCCCCTAACTGACATATCCTATGGCTACACCTTC.

This chain joins TRBV27 and TRBJ2-1, with a possible D match to TRBD1 (5 bases). CDR1 MNHEY and CDR2 SMNVEV come from the germline V gene (reference sequence). Trimming took off 3 bases at V and 3 bases at J, with 9 bases between the two ends. The CDR3 has 14 amino acids. The CDR3 region has the DNA TGTGCCAGCAGTTTGTCAGGGTTCTACAATGAGCAGTTCTTC. Translating it yields CASSLSGFYNEQFF.

This chain joins TRBV28 and TRBJ2-3, with 7 positions matching TRBD2. V was clipped by 6 bases and J by 6 bases; unmatched bases: 6. CDR1 is MDHEN, CDR2 SYDVKM, per germline. This CDR3 has 13 residues. The DNA for the CDR3 is TGTGCCAGCAGACGGGAGGTCACGGATACGCAGTATTTT. It is translated as CASRREVTDTQYF.

There are a few counts of this clonotype. This sequence joins TRBV5-5 and TRBJ1-4; no definite D call. CDR3 length: 14 amino acids. The germline CDR1 and CDR2 sequences are SGHKS and YYEKEE (reference sequence). V was trimmed by 2 bases and J by 0 bases, leaving 5 bases between them. The CDR3 here is CASSFGATNEKLFF. The CDR3 DNA reads TGTGCCAGCAGCTTTGGTGCAACTAATGAAAAACTGTTTTTT.

This clonotype was seen a few times. V and J are TRBV27 and TRBJ2-3; D might be TRBD2 (6 bases). This CDR3 region has 13 residues. In germline, CDR1 is MNHEY, CDR2 SMNVEV (reference sequence). The V and J ends lost 7 bases and 0 bases respectively, with 8 bases between them. CDR3 sequence (DNA): TGTGCCAGCAAGGAGGGGAGCACAGATACGCAGTATTTT. Translation gives CASKEGSTDTQYF.

V gene TRBV5-1 combines with J gene TRBJ2-7; D unclear. The CDR3 has 13 residues. The V gene lost 0 bases and the J gene lost 4 bases, with 8 bases spanning the gap. CDR1 and CDR2 (germline): SGHRS, YFSETQ. DNA of the CDR3: TGCGCCAGCAGCTTGGGGGCCGATTACGAGCAGTACTTC. It is translated as CASSLGADYEQYF.

The chain has TRBV2 and TRBJ2-1, with a tentative D call TRBD2 (5 bases). The CDR3 is 16 amino acids. The germline CDR1 and CDR2 sequences are SNHLY and FYNNEI. V lost 6 bases to trimming and J lost 4 bases, with 19 bases between them. The DNA for the CDR3 is TGTGCCAGCAGGGATCCCGTCGGGGAGTGGTACAATGAGCAGTTCTTC. This translates into CASRDPVGEWYNEQFF.

This clonotype has only a few counts. The chain recombines TRBV11-2 with TRBJ2-5; D is unclear. The DNA end lines up better with TRBJ2-7; the J call may be wrong. CDR3 length equals 18 residues. Germline CDR1 SGHAT, CDR2 FQNNGV. CDR3 DNA: TGTGCCAGCAGCCCCAACGACCTCTCGGCAGGCCCCATGAACGAGCAGTACTTC. It specifies CASSPNDLSAGPMNEQYF.

This clonotype appeared a few times. V and J are TRBV5-1 and TRBJ2-1; 8 bases are a match to TRBD2. V lost 3 bases and J lost 6; bases outside the gene matches: 8. The CDR3 loop spans 15 amino acids. Germline lookup yields CDR1 SGHRS and CDR2 YFSETQ. Written as DNA, the CDR3 is TGCGCCAGCAGCTCCAACGGGAGGGGAACCAATGAGCAGTTCTTC. It is translated as CASSSNGRGTNEQFF.

This clonotype appeared once. The conserved closing phenylalanine or tryptophan is absent in this CDR3, likely reflecting a read error. The gene calls are TRBV2 and TRBJ2-7; 11 positions match TRBD2. CDR3 size: 16 residues. Trimming cost V 6 bases and J 0 bases; bases outside gene matches: 7. Germline CDR1 is SNHLY and CDR2 is FYNNEI. The CDR3 reads CASSDITSGSSYEQYC. Here the CDR3 DNA reads TGTGCCAGCAGCGACATTACTAGCGGGAGCTCCTACGAGCAGTACTGC.

The chain combines TRBV27 with TRBJ2-7; D may be TRBD2 (6 bases). Germline V gene lookup returns CDR1 MNHEY and CDR2 SMNVEV (reference sequence). Trimming left V 5 bases short and J 3 bases short, with 17 bases between. There are 15 residues in the CDR3. CDR3 region: CASSPLIGSGYEQYF. The CDR3 DNA reads as TGTGCCAGCAGTCCCCTGATCGGGAGTGGCTACGAGCAGTACTTC.

This rearrangement joins TRBV20-1 to TRBJ2-1; tentative D call: TRBD2 (7 bases). CDR1 is DFQATT and CDR2 is SNEGSKA in the germline V gene (reference sequence). V lost 2 bases, J lost 10 bases, and 18 bases lay in between. The CDR3 runs 14 residues. CDR3 coding DNA: TGCAGTGCTAGAAGGGGGACCGCCGGGGGGGAGCAGTTCTTC. It yields the protein CSARRGTAGGEQFF.

This clonotype was recorded a few times. This CDR3 reads CASSLAVGGRETQYF. The CDR3 bases are TGTGCCAGCAGCTTAGCAGTAGGGGGCCGGGAGACCCAGTACTTC. The gene calls are TRBV11-3 and TRBJ2-5, with 7 bases lining up with TRBD1. Trimming cost V 1 base and J 5 bases; bases outside gene matches: 7. The CDR3 totals 15 residues. Germline CDR1 reads SGHNT; CDR2 reads YENEEA.

There are a few counts of this clonotype. The V gene is TRBV6-5, the J gene TRBJ2-7, with D hard to call. The germline CDR1 and CDR2 sequences are MNHEY and SVGAGI. V gave up 8 bases and J gave up 0 bases, with 14 bases separating them. This CDR3 has 14 residues. DNA of the CDR3: TGTGCCAGCGCCGAGGTGTCGACCTCCTACGAGCAGTACTTC. It codes for CASAEVSTSYEQYF.

This clonotype was counted many times. The chain combines TRBV20-1 with TRBJ2-7; TRBD2 aligns across 7 bases. V was clipped by 0 bases and J by 4 bases; unmatched bases: 15. Germline V gene sequence: CDR1 DFQATT, CDR2 SNEGSKA (reference sequence). The CDR3 runs to 17 residues. The chain's CDR3 is CSARDFVRTRPPYEQYF. CDR3 DNA: TGCAGTGCTAGAGATTTTGTGAGGACTAGACCACCGTACGAGCAGTACTTC.

The sample holds a few counts of this clonotype. The J gene is TRBJ2-7, the V gene TRBV7-6; 13 bases map to TRBD2. The CDR3 extends over 20 amino acids. Germline V gene sequence: CDR1 SGHVS, CDR2 FNYEAQ. V shed 1 base and J 1 base; nucleotides not matched to a gene: 13. The CDR3: CASSLDPSGTSGMGSYEQYF. Written as DNA, the CDR3 is TGTGCCAGCAGCTTAGATCCCTCTGGGACTAGCGGGATGGGGTCCTACGAGCAGTACTTC.

CDR3 nucleotides: TGTGCCAGCAGCGAACAGGGGACTAGCGGCTACAATGAGCAGTTCTTC. This encodes CASSEQGTSGYNEQFF. V and J are TRBV6-4 and TRBJ2-1; TRBD2 matches 11 bases. This CDR3 is 16 amino acids long. Trimming removed 6 bases from V and 3 bases from J; junction bases left unmatched: 7. Germline V gene sequence: CDR1 MRHNA, CDR2 SNTAGT.

CDR3: CSAPGRGYQETQYF. The CDR3 nucleotides read TGCAGTGCCCCAGGGCGGGGGTACCAAGAGACCCAGTACTTC. The chain combines TRBV20-1 with TRBJ2-5; 7 nucleotides line up with TRBD2. The CDR3 has 14 residues. From germline, CDR1 is DFQATT and CDR2 SNEGSKA (reference sequence). V lost 6 bases and J lost 0; bases outside the gene matches: 7.

This clonotype showed up just a few times. The V call is TRBV7-9, the J call TRBJ1-2; 7 bases fit TRBD1. The CDR3 is 13 amino acids. The V gene end was trimmed by 4 bases and the J gene end by 6 bases; junction bases not matched to a gene: 5. Germline V gene data show CDR1 as SEHNR and CDR2 as FQNEAQ (reference sequence). The CDR3 spells CASSSPTGDGYTF. The CDR3 region has the DNA TGTGCCAGCAGCTCGCCTACAGGGGATGGCTACACCTTC. Looking up the rest from reference TRBV7-9 and TRBJ1-2 gives the full variable domain: DTGVSQNPRHKITKRGQNVTFRCDPISEHNRLYWYRQTLGQGPEFLTYFQNEAQLEKSRLLSDRFSAERPKGSFSTLEIQRTEQGDSAMYLCASSSPTGDGYTFGSGTRLTVV.

CDR3 nucleotide sequence: TGCGCCAGCAGTCAAAGCACTAGCGGGACAGGGACAGATACGCAGTATTTT. It yields the protein CASSQSTSGTGTDTQYF. The chain joins TRBV23-1 to TRBJ2-3, with D possibly being TRBD2 (10 bases). TRBV23-1 is an ORF, with its function uncertain. CDR3 length: 17 amino acids. The V end was cut by 2 bases, the J end by 3 bases, with 18 bases between.

The V and J genes are TRBV9 and TRBJ2-7, with D tentatively TRBD1 (6 bases). The CDR3 runs 15 residues. CDR1 SGDLS and CDR2 YYNGEE come from the germline V gene. The V end was cut by 0 bases, the J end by 1 base, with 11 bases between. CDR3 residues: CASSVGVTGSYEQYF. CDR3 coding DNA: TGTGCCAGCAGCGTAGGGGTGACAGGTTCCTACGAGCAGTACTTC.

This chain links TRBV5-5 with TRBJ1-6; possible D gene TRBD1, 5 bases. This CDR3 has 17 amino acids. Germline V CDR1 and CDR2: SGHKS, YYEKEE (reference sequence). V was clipped by 2 bases and J by 0 bases, with 12 bases between them. The CDR3 reads CASSFGAPSSYNSPLHF. The CDR3, as DNA: TGTGCCAGCAGCTTTGGGGCGCCGAGCTCCTATAATTCACCCCTCCACTTT.

The chain employs TRBV2 and TRBJ2-2, with D uncertain. The CDR3 has 12 amino acids. V was trimmed by 6 bases and J by 3 bases, leaving 5 bases between them. Germline assignment: CDR1 SNHLY and CDR2 FYNNEI. The CDR3: CASRRDTGELFF. The CDR3 region has the DNA TGTGCCAGCAGGCGCGACACCGGGGAGCTGTTTTTT.

This clonotype was recorded a few times. The gene calls are TRBV10-3 and TRBJ2-5; 9 bases map to TRBD1. CDR1 ENHRY and CDR2 SYGVKD come from the germline V gene. The V and J ends lost 6 bases and 4 bases, in that order; junction bases with no gene match: 9. This CDR3 comprises 15 residues. CDR3 protein: CAISPNGQGIETQYF. Here the CDR3 DNA reads TGTGCCATCAGCCCCAACGGACAGGGGATAGAGACCCAGTACTTC.